These 30 T cell receptor beta chains were all obtained from the same sample, sequenced in a study of T cell repertoires in cytomegalovirus infection. TCRdb called the reads again in MiXCR, with one record for every CDR3 protein. The table has roughly 920,000 distinct CDR3 sequences, approximately 31% seen once; the top ten hold over 10%. The antigens for these receptors are not known. Sequencing was performed on cultured CD8+ T cells from PBMCs, taken from culture after CMV antigen stimulation. Source of these receptors: a human donor in good health (CMV status not recorded). Some clones in this sample may be carry-over from other donors' samples.

With regard to this clonotype: One end of the junction fails to match germline, which may point to a read error. This chain links TRBV7-6 with TRBJ2-2; the match to TRBD1 covers 9 bases. Germline V lookup: CDR1 SGHVS, CDR2 FNYEAQ. The CDR3 has 17 amino acids. CDR3: CASSLGTGSIDTGELFF. Written as DNA, the CDR3 is TGTGCTAGCAGCTTAGGGACAGGGTCGATCGACACCGGGGAGCTGTTTTTT.

This rearrangement joins TRBV4-1 to TRBJ1-2, with 9 bases that match TRBD1. Germline CDR1 MGHRA, CDR2 YSYEKL. The V segment lost 8 bases and the J segment 4 bases; nucleotides outside the gene matches: 11. This CDR3 region has 15 residues. This CDR3 is CASAQGQGLTYGYTF. DNA of the CDR3: TGCGCCAGCGCTCAGGGACAGGGATTGACCTATGGCTACACCTTC.

The table lists this clonotype with a few counts. The junction shows a germline mismatch at one end, possibly a read error. J is TRBJ2-1 and V is TRBV29-1, with D uncertain. CDR1 and CDR2 (germline): SQVTM, ANQGSEA. CDR3 size: 14 residues. For the CDR3, the DNA is TGCAGCGTCGCAAAGACGGAAGCATACAGTGAGCAGTTCTTC. Its protein product is CSVAKTEAYSEQFF.

This clonotype has only a few counts. The rearrangement links TRBV7-9 to TRBJ2-2; tentatively, D is TRBD1 or TRBD2 (5 bases each). V shed 6 bases and J shed 4 bases, with 12 bases lying between them. The CDR3 has 14 residues. CDR1 SEHNR and CDR2 FQNEAQ come from the germline V gene (reference sequence). CDR3 amino acids: CASRPPGPTGELFF. The CDR3 DNA follows: TGTGCCAGCAGGCCCCCGGGACCCACCGGGGAGCTGTTTTTT.

The chain links TRBV3-1 to TRBJ1-4; D gene unclear. V was trimmed by 1 base and J by 8 bases, leaving 14 bases between them. The CDR3 consists of 15 residues. Germline V CDR1 and CDR2: LGHDT, YNNKEL (reference sequence). The CDR3: CASSQGIRAEEKLFF. The CDR3 DNA reads as TGTGCCAGCAGCCAAGGAATCCGGGCCGAAGAAAAACTGTTTTTT.

At least ten counts were recorded for this clonotype. The CDR3 sequence: CASSSRGSEKDTGELFF. The DNA for the CDR3 is TGTGCCAGCAGCTCTAGAGGGTCAGAAAAGGACACCGGGGAGCTGTTTTTT. The V gene is TRBV11-3, the J gene TRBJ2-2, with D possibly TRBD2 on 5 matching bases. In germline, CDR1 is SGHNT, CDR2 YENEEA. The CDR3 extends over 17 amino acids. V lost 4 bases to trimming and J lost 3 bases, with 18 bases between them.

This chain joins TRBV7-6 and TRBJ1-5; D unclear. The CDR3 totals 14 residues. V dropped 4 bases and J dropped 5 bases, with 12 bases sitting between them. Germline CDR1 SGHVS, CDR2 FNYEAQ. DNA for the CDR3: TGTGCCAGCAGCTACGGAGGACTCGATCAGCCCCAGCATTTT. Translated, it gives CASSYGGLDQPQHF.

The rearrangement joins TRBV7-6 to TRBJ2-4, with TRBD1 matching 10 bases. The ends lost 5 bases at V and 5 bases at J; junction bases unmatched: 9. Germline V gives CDR1 SGHVS, CDR2 FNYEAQ. This CDR3 spans 16 amino acids. This CDR3 reads CASSRGDRGLENIQYF. The CDR3 region has the DNA TGTGCCAGCAGCCGTGGGGACAGGGGCTTGGAAAACATTCAGTACTTC.

This clonotype occurred a few times. This chain joins TRBV7-9 and TRBJ2-5; D assignment may be TRBD1 or TRBD2 (5 bases each). The CDR3 spans 16 residues. Germline CDR1 is SEHNR and CDR2 is FQNEAQ (reference sequence). V lost 5 bases, J lost 3 bases, and 19 bases lay in between. CDR3 bases: TGTGCCAGCAGCGCCGGGACGGAGGAGAGAAAAGAGACCCAGTACTTC. It yields the protein CASSAGTEERKETQYF.

This chain connects TRBV28 to TRBJ2-1; D is uncertain. Deletions cut 7 bases from V and 10 bases from J, with 17 bases between. Per the germline V gene, CDR1 is MDHEN and CDR2 is SYDVKM. The CDR3 is 13 residues long. CDR3 protein: CASNPTGQEEQFF. The CDR3 nucleotides read TGTGCCAGCAACCCTACCGGGCAGGAGGAGCAGTTCTTC.

CDR3 protein: CASSFNAGSTEAFF. The CDR3 region has the DNA TGTGCCAGCAGTTTCAATGCAGGGTCCACTGAAGCTTTCTTT. The V call is TRBV12-3 or TRBV12-4, the J call TRBJ1-1; D might be TRBD1 (5 bases). The V end lost 3 bases, the J end lost 4 bases, and 12 bases lay between the germline ends. This CDR3 has 14 amino acids.

This chain joins TRBV6-5 and TRBJ1-4, with 9 bases that match TRBD1. CDR3 length: 14 residues. V dropped 0 bases and J dropped 8; count of bases not matched to a gene: 1. Germline V CDR1 and CDR2: MNHEY, SVGAGI. CDR3: CASSYSGTGEKLFF. The CDR3 coding sequence is TGTGCCAGCAGTTACTCGGGGACAGGGGAAAAACTGTTTTTT.

This chain connects TRBV6-1 to TRBJ1-2; possibly TRBD1 for D (5 bases). The CDR3 is made up of 15 amino acids. The V gene lost 5 bases and the J gene lost 3 bases, with 16 bases spanning the gap. Germline CDR1 reads MNHNS; CDR2 reads SASEGT. The CDR3 reads CASSSVGGIDYGYTF. The CDR3 coding sequence is TGTGCCAGCAGTTCCGTCGGGGGGATCGACTATGGCTACACCTTC.

This clonotype appeared a few times. This rearrangement joins TRBV7-8 to TRBJ2-2, with no clear D. The CDR3 spans 13 residues. The V gene's germline CDR1 is SGHVS and CDR2 FQNEAQ. The V and J ends lost 4 bases and 6 bases respectively, with 9 bases between them. CDR3 protein: CASSSPNSGELFF. The CDR3 DNA reads TGTGCCAGCAGCTCCCCTAACTCCGGGGAGCTGTTTTTT.

This clonotype came up a few times. This sequence joins TRBV19 and TRBJ2-1, with 8 bases aligning to TRBD2. Trimming at V came to 2 bases and at J to 4 bases, leaving 4 bases not matched to a gene. CDR1 is LNHDA, CDR2 SQIVND, per germline (reference sequence). The CDR3 runs to 15 residues. The CDR3 DNA reads TGTGCCAGTAGTATAACGGCGGGGGGATACAATGAGCAGTTCTTC. It yields the protein CASSITAGGYNEQFF.

J is TRBJ2-7 and V is TRBV23-1; D gene unclear. TRBV23-1 is treated as an ORF (open reading frame) with a function not yet certain. This CDR3 comprises 11 residues. The V end lost 5 bases, the J end lost 5 bases, and 7 bases lay between the germline ends. The CDR3 loop reads CASSISHEQYV. The CDR3 DNA reads as TGCGCCAGCAGTATTTCCCACGAGCAGTACGTC.

This clonotype appeared a few times. The chain is built from TRBV28 and TRBJ2-4; 10 bases align to TRBD2. The germline V gene has CDR1 MDHEN and CDR2 SYDVKM. V shed 6 bases, J shed 1 base, and the junction held 15 bases outside the gene matches. There are 19 residues in the CDR3. This CDR3 is CASRTLLAGDPMAKNIQYF. CDR3 sequence (DNA): TGTGCCAGCAGAACCTTGCTAGCGGGGGACCCAATGGCCAAAAACATTCAGTACTTC.

The CDR3 reads CASMETQYF. In DNA form, the CDR3 reads TGCGCCAGCATGGAGACCCAGTACTTC. J is TRBJ2-5 and V is TRBV5-1; D is unresolved. Germline V CDR1 and CDR2: SGHRS, YFSETQ. The CDR3 length is 9 residues. Trimming took 6 bases from V and 5 from J, leaving 2 bases between them.

In its sample, this clonotype was seen a few times. The chain uses TRBV15 and TRBJ2-5; 7 nucleotides agree with TRBD1. The CDR3 sequence is 16 residues long. In germline, CDR1 is LNHNV, CDR2 YYDKDF (reference sequence). Trimming removed 4 bases from V and 1 base from J; junction bases left unmatched: 9. The CDR3 here is CATSILIQGTQETQYF. DNA for the CDR3: TGTGCCACCAGCATCTTGATACAGGGGACCCAAGAGACCCAGTACTTC.

This clonotype was observed a handful of times. The chain couples TRBV7-8 to TRBJ2-5; 8 bases match TRBD2. Germline trimming cut 5 bases from V and 4 bases from J; bases unmatched to any gene: 6. Germline V gene data show CDR1 as SGHVS and CDR2 as FQNEAQ. The CDR3 sequence is 14 residues long. CDR3 coding DNA: TGTGCCAGCAGCCATAGCGGGGTAGGAGAGACCCAGTACTTC. This sequence encodes CASSHSGVGETQYF.

The chain is built from TRBV28 and TRBJ2-4, with 7 nucleotides matching TRBD1. The CDR3 totals 14 residues. V was clipped by 3 bases and J by 3 bases; unmatched bases: 2. The germline CDR1 and CDR2 sequences are MDHEN and SYDVKM. As DNA, the CDR3 is TGTGCCAGCAGTTTCCGGGACAGCAAAAACATTCAGTACTTC. Protein product: CASSFRDSKNIQYF.

The rearrangement uses TRBV12-3 or TRBV12-4 and TRBJ2-3; D gene uncertain. This CDR3 is built from 12 residues. V dropped 5 bases and J dropped 9 bases, with 12 bases sitting between them. The chain's CDR3 is CASSPLEYTQYF. As DNA, the CDR3 is TGTGCCAGCAGTCCCTTGGAGTACACGCAGTATTTT.

This clonotype was counted at least ten times. V gene TRBV7-8 combines with J gene TRBJ1-5, with D possibly TRBD1 on 5 matching bases. Trimming stripped 4 bases from V and 3 bases from J, with 10 bases between. The CDR3 contains 14 residues. In germline, CDR1 is SGHVS, CDR2 FQNEAQ. The CDR3 loop is CASSSDGTNQPQHF. CDR3 DNA: TGTGCCAGCAGCTCTGACGGGACCAATCAGCCCCAGCATTTT.

This clonotype was observed a single time. A much larger clone differs from this one at a single base, so this may be a read error. This rearrangement joins TRBV7-2 to TRBJ2-1; D might be TRBD1 (5 bases). The CDR3 loop spans 12 amino acids. Germline V CDR1 and CDR2: SGHTA, FQGNSA. CDR3 bases: TGTGCCAACAGCTTCAGGGTAAATGAGCAGTTCTTC. Translating it yields CANSFRVNEQFF. Drawing the rest from reference TRBV7-2 and TRBJ2-1, the complete variable domain is GAGVSQSPSNKVTEKGKDVELRCDPISGHTALYWYRQSLGQGLEFLIYFQGNSAPDKSGLPSDRFSAERTGGSVSTLTIQRTQQEDSAVYLCANSFRVNEQFFGPGTRLTVL.

In its sample, this clonotype was seen many times. The rearrangement links TRBV7-8 to TRBJ1-2; TRBD1 might be the D (5 bases). The CDR3 is 14 amino acids. Germline V CDR1 and CDR2: SGHVS, FQNEAQ. Deletions cut 5 bases from V and 7 bases from J, with 17 bases between. This chain's CDR3 is CASSPGRKFSGYTF. Written as DNA, the CDR3 is TGTGCCAGCAGCCCGGGACGGAAATTTTCTGGCTACACCTTC.

In this sample, this clonotype turned up a few times. V and J are TRBV11-3 and TRBJ2-1; D is unresolved. Germline V gene data show CDR1 as SGHNT and CDR2 as YENEEA. V gave up 0 bases and J gave up 2 bases, with 8 bases separating them. The CDR3 is 15 residues long. In DNA form, the CDR3 reads TGTGCCAGCAGCTTAGATCTCAGTACCTACAATGAGCAGTTCTTC. It yields the protein CASSLDLSTYNEQFF.

This clonotype was seen repeatedly, ten times or more. The chain couples TRBV7-2 to TRBJ1-2; maybe TRBD1 (5 bases). CDR1 and CDR2 (germline): SGHTA, FQGNSA. CDR3 length: 14 residues. V lost 4 bases and J 4 bases, leaving 13 bases between the germline ends. CDR3 amino acids: CASSSGGSGYGYTF. For the CDR3, the DNA is TGTGCCAGCAGCTCCGGGGGATCTGGCTATGGCTACACCTTC.

This clonotype has more than one count but fewer than ten. CDR3 region: CASSQLTLAKNIQYF. Written as DNA, the CDR3 is TGTGCCAGCAGCCAATTAACTCTAGCCAAAAACATTCAGTACTTC. The rearrangement joins TRBV28 to TRBJ2-4; D is unresolved. This CDR3 is built from 15 residues. V lost 6 bases and J lost 0, with 12 bases in between. The germline V gene encodes CDR1 MDHEN and CDR2 SYDVKM.

There are a few counts of this clonotype. The chain joins TRBV25-1 to TRBJ1-1, with 7 bases that match TRBD1. This CDR3 spans 15 amino acids. Per germline, CDR1 MGHDK and CDR2 SYGVNS. The ends lost 1 base at V and 5 bases at J; junction bases unmatched: 7. CDR3 residues: CASSELGDRETEAFF. CDR3 nucleotide sequence: TGTGCCAGCAGTGAATTAGGAGACAGGGAGACTGAAGCTTTCTTT. Full variable domain (remainder filled in from reference TRBV25-1 and TRBJ1-1): EADIYQTPRYLVIGTGKKITLECSQTMGHDKMYWYQQDPGMELHLIHYSYGVNSTEKGDLSSESTVSRIRTEHFPLTLESARPSHTSQYLCASSELGDRETEAFFGQGTRLTVV.

This clonotype came up a few times. Relative to the germline gene, one junction end is altered; a read error may explain this. The V call is TRBV7-9, the J call TRBJ1-2; 8 positions match TRBD1. This CDR3 is 12 amino acids long. Per the germline V gene, CDR1 is SEHNR and CDR2 is FQNEAQ (reference sequence). CDR3 in amino acids: CASSGPGQAISF. CDR3 DNA sequence: TGTGCCAGCAGCGGCCCGGGACAGGCCATCTCCTTC.